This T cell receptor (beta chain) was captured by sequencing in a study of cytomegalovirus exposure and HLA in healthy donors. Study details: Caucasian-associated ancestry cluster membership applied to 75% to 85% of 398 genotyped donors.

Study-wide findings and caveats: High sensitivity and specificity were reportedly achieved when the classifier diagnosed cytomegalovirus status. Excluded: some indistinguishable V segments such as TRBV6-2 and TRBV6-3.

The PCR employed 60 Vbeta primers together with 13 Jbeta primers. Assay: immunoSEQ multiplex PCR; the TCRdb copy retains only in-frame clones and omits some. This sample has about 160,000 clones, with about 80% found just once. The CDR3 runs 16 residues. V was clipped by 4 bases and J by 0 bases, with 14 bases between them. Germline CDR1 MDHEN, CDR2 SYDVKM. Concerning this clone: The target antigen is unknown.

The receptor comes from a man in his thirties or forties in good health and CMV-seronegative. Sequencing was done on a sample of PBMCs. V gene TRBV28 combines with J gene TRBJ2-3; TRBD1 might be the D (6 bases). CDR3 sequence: CASSSFRGGSTDTQYF. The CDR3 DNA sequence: TGTGCCAGCAGTTCCTTCAGGGGCGGGAGCACAGATACGCAGTATTTT.